Below, 24 T cell receptor beta chains from the same sample are listed, as sequenced in a study of blood T cell repertoires in COVID-19. Clones were read by immunoSEQ multiplex PCR, and TCRdb kept only the in-frame ones, dropping some. The repertoire holds tens of thousands of clones, 65% to 90% seen once, with around 28% in the top ten. The sample consisted of peripheral blood. The receptors here all came from a human donor in a cohort sampled during active COVID-19.

The chain combines TRBV5-1 with TRBJ1-2; unclear D gene. This CDR3 is 16 amino acids long. Germline loops: CDR1 SGHRS, CDR2 YFSETQ. V shed 4 bases and J shed 2 bases, with 18 bases lying between them. The CDR3 spells CASSSTTGTINYGYTF. The DNA of the CDR3 is TGCGCCAGCAGCAGTACGACGGGAACCATAAACTATGGCTACACCTTC. The full variable domain, with the rest looked up from reference TRBV5-1 and TRBJ1-2, is KAGVTQTPRYLIKTRGQQVTLSCSPISGHRSVSWYQQTPGQGLQFLFEYFSETQRNKGNFPGRFSGRQFSNSRSEMNVSTLELGDSALYLCASSSTTGTINYGYTFGSGTRLTVV.

The chain employs TRBV5-6 and TRBJ1-5; D unresolved. CDR1 and CDR2 (germline): SGHDT, YYEEEE. There are 13 residues in the CDR3. With 1 base removed from V and 0 bases from J, the gap between germline ends came to 2 bases. In nucleotides, the CDR3 is TGTGCCAGCAGCTTGTATAGCAATCAGCCCCAGCATTTT. Translation gives CASSLYSNQPQHF.

To note about this clone: The junction differs from germline at one of its ends, possibly a read error. The chain uses TRBV2 and TRBJ2-3; 9 bases map to TRBD1. Germline V CDR1 and CDR2: SNHLY, FYNNEI. CDR3 size: 15 residues. CDR3 loop: CAGSHGTGSPDTQYF. The CDR3 bases are TGTGCCGGCAGCCACGGGACAGGGTCCCCAGATACGCAGTATTTT.

The chain links TRBV6-5 to TRBJ2-1; 8 nucleotides align to TRBD1. CDR3 length equals 14 residues. With V trimmed by 6 bases and J by 5 bases, 6 bases remained unmatched. Germline loops: CDR1 MNHEY, CDR2 SVGAGI. In DNA, the CDR3 is TGTGCCAGCAGCGGGACAGGTAGAAACAATGAGCAGTTCTTC. This translates into CASSGTGRNNEQFF.

The chain uses TRBV7-6 and TRBJ2-7; TRBD1 agrees at 8 bases. Germline loops: CDR1 SGHVS, CDR2 FNYEAQ. This CDR3 region has 15 residues. V gave up 2 bases and J gave up 0 bases; unmatched junction bases: 3. CDR3 protein: CASSLRQGSSYEQYF. The DNA for the CDR3 is TGTGCCAGCAGCTTAAGACAGGGGAGCTCCTACGAGCAGTACTTC.

The rearrangement joins TRBV6-4 to TRBJ1-1; the match to TRBD1 covers 8 bases. J was trimmed by 3 bases and V by 4 bases; bases with no gene match: 7. Germline V gene lookup returns CDR1 MRHNA and CDR2 SNTAGT. The CDR3 consists of 15 residues. For the CDR3, the DNA is TGTGCCAGCAGTGCGGCAGGGGGCATGGACACTGAAGCTTTCTTT. Translating gives CASSAAGGMDTEAFF.

This chain links TRBV12-5 with TRBJ2-2, with TRBD2 matching 7 bases. V lost 3 bases and J lost 7; bases outside the gene matches: 5. CDR1 and CDR2 from the germline V gene are LGHNT and FRNRAP. CDR3 length: 14 amino acids. CDR3 residues: CASGLVGRSGELFF. The CDR3 bases are TGTGCTAGTGGTTTAGTCGGGAGGAGCGGGGAGCTGTTTTTT.

There are a few counts of this clone. This sequence joins TRBV25-1 and TRBJ1-2; TRBD1 matches 8 bases. The trim removed 5 bases at V and 7 bases at J, leaving 9 bases unmatched. The CDR3 spans 14 residues. CDR1 MGHDK and CDR2 SYGVNS come from the germline V gene. Here the CDR3 reads CASSSQGALRGYTF. For the CDR3, the DNA is TGTGCCAGCAGTTCCCAGGGGGCCCTTCGTGGCTACACCTTC.

V usage is TRBV5-1 and J usage is TRBJ2-3, with 7 bases that match TRBD1. CDR1 SGHRS and CDR2 YFSETQ come from the germline V gene. The length of the CDR3 is 14 residues. V was pared by 4 bases and J by 2 bases, with 4 bases of the junction left unmatched. CDR3 DNA: TGCGCCAGCAGCCCCGGGACAGCCACAGATACGCAGTATTTT. It translates to CASSPGTATDTQYF.

The J gene is TRBJ1-1, the V gene TRBV7-2; no firm D call. Germline CDR1 SGHTA, CDR2 FQGNSA. This CDR3 has 13 residues. V was clipped by 0 bases and J by 6 bases, with 8 bases between them. DNA of the CDR3: TGTGCCAGCAGCTTAGCTTTAGTGGCTGAAGCTTTCTTT. It specifies CASSLALVAEAFF.

The V call is TRBV19, the J call TRBJ1-2, with 9 bases identical to TRBD1. The ends lost 7 bases at V and 4 bases at J; junction bases unmatched: 7. Germline V gives CDR1 LNHDA, CDR2 SQIVND (reference sequence). This CDR3 comprises 14 residues. The CDR3 region is CASTTGGGVYGYTF. The CDR3 nucleotides read TGTGCCAGTACCACAGGGGGCGGCGTCTATGGCTACACCTTC.

The rearrangement joins TRBV7-6 to TRBJ2-2; 7 bases are shared with TRBD2. CDR1 is SGHVS and CDR2 is FNYEAQ in the germline V gene. V lost 7 bases, J lost 0 bases, and 11 bases stayed unmatched. The CDR3 length is 17 residues. CDR3 sequence (DNA): TGTGCCAGCACCTCGACTTTCGGGGGGTCGAACACCGGGGAGCTGTTTTTT. It codes for CASTSTFGGSNTGELFF.

The genes are TRBV19 and TRBJ1-1; a possible D gene is TRBD1 (5 bases). CDR3 size: 14 residues. Deletions cut 4 bases from V and 1 base from J, with 10 bases between. CDR1 LNHDA and CDR2 SQIVND come from the germline V gene (reference sequence). The CDR3 region has the DNA TGTGCCAGTAGTAAGGGGTCAAGGAACACTGAAGCTTTCTTT. This encodes CASSKGSRNTEAFF.

The J gene is TRBJ2-5, the V gene TRBV6-5; 8 bases fit TRBD2. The CDR3 sequence is 16 residues long. V dropped 0 bases and J dropped 5; count of bases not matched to a gene: 8. Per the germline V gene, CDR1 is MNHEY and CDR2 is SVGAGI. CDR3: CASSYSTGGPEETQYF. CDR3 coding DNA: TGTGCCAGCAGTTACTCGACGGGAGGGCCGGAGGAGACCCAGTACTTC.

This clone occurred once. The rearrangement joins TRBV28 to TRBJ2-1; TRBD2 matches 8 bases. There are 15 residues in the CDR3. The germline gives CDR1 MDHEN, CDR2 SYDVKM. Germline trimming cut 3 bases from V and 6 bases from J; bases unmatched to any gene: 7. The CDR3 coding sequence is TGTGCCAGCAGTTTTGGACTAGCCCCGAGCAATGAGCAGTTCTTC. It specifies CASSFGLAPSNEQFF.

In DNA form, the CDR3 reads TGTGCCAGCAGCTTAGTGACCGGGACTAGCGGGACAAACATTCAGTACTTC. Translation gives CASSLVTGTSGTNIQYF. This chain connects TRBV7-2 to TRBJ2-4, with 13 bases lining up with TRBD2. This CDR3 is 17 amino acids long. The junction had 6 bases not matched to a gene; V was cut back by 1 base and J by 6 bases. Germline values: CDR1 SGHTA, CDR2 FQGNSA. Looking up the rest from reference TRBV7-2 and TRBJ2-4 gives the full variable domain: GAGVSQSPSNKVTEKGKDVELRCDPISGHTALYWYRQSLGQGLEFLIYFQGNSAPDKSGLPSDRFSAERTGGSVSTLTIQRTQQEDSAVYLCASSLVTGTSGTNIQYFGAGTRLSVL.

The rearrangement joins TRBV19 to TRBJ2-5; 8 bases line up with TRBD2. V was clipped by 4 bases and J by 2 bases; unmatched bases: 3. CDR1 and CDR2 (germline): LNHDA, SQIVND (reference sequence). This CDR3 contains 14 residues. CDR3 in DNA: TGTGCCAGTAGTAGCGGGGGGAGGCAAGAGACCCAGTACTTC. Translated, it gives CASSSGGRQETQYF.

The chain carries TRBV9 and TRBJ1-2; tentatively, D is TRBD1 (5 bases). This CDR3 is built from 15 residues. The V gene's germline CDR1 is SGDLS and CDR2 YYNGEE. Trimming cost V 0 bases and J 3 bases, with 12 bases left between them. The CDR3 is CASSVGAGRDYGYTF. CDR3 nucleotide sequence: TGTGCCAGCAGCGTAGGAGCAGGGAGGGACTATGGCTACACCTTC.

The chain employs TRBV18 and TRBJ2-7, with D possibly TRBD1 on 6 matching bases. Per germline, CDR1 KGHSH and CDR2 LQKENI. V was shortened by 2 bases and J by 0 bases, with 11 bases between the two germline ends. The CDR3 has 15 residues. CDR3 nucleotides: TGTGCCAGCTCACCAGCCCAGGGGAGCTCCTACGAGCAGTACTTC. This gives the protein CASSPAQGSSYEQYF.

The gene calls are TRBV12-3 or TRBV12-4 and TRBJ2-5; 10 bases align to TRBD2. CDR3 size: 13 residues. V lost 6 bases to trimming and J lost 4 bases; unmatched junction nucleotides: 2. In nucleotides, the CDR3 is TGTGCCAGCAGAATAGCGGGAGGAGAGACCCAGTACTTC. It translates to CASRIAGGETQYF.

This chain joins TRBV7-9 and TRBJ2-7, with no clear D. Germline loops: CDR1 SEHNR, CDR2 FQNEAQ (reference sequence). V was clipped by 2 bases and J by 2 bases, with 13 bases between them. The CDR3 is 15 amino acids. CDR3 protein: CASSLTALRTYEQYF. In DNA form, the CDR3 reads TGTGCCAGCAGCTTAACCGCGTTGCGAACCTACGAGCAGTACTTC.

J is TRBJ2-7 and V is TRBV19; 7 bases agree with TRBD1. V dropped 5 bases and J dropped 3; count of bases not matched to a gene: 7. The CDR3 sequence is 14 residues long. The germline gives CDR1 LNHDA, CDR2 SQIVND (reference sequence). CDR3 residues: CASSEPGQSYEQYF. CDR3 nucleotides: TGTGCCAGTAGTGAACCGGGACAGAGCTACGAGCAGTACTTC.

The chain carries TRBV5-1 and TRBJ2-1, with a tentative D call TRBD2 (6 bases). Trimming removed 5 bases at V and 4 bases at J, with 13 bases between. Germline lookup yields CDR1 SGHRS and CDR2 YFSETQ. The length of the CDR3 is 14 residues. CDR3 coding DNA: TGCGCCAGCAGAGAACGGGAGTCATACAATGAGCAGTTCTTC. This translates into CASRERESYNEQFF.

V and J are TRBV7-2 and TRBJ2-1; possibly TRBD2 for D (5 bases). Germline V lookup: CDR1 SGHTA, CDR2 FQGNSA. This CDR3 is built from 14 residues. V lost 3 bases to trimming and J lost 9 bases, with 15 bases between them. The CDR3 DNA is TGTGCCAGCAGCTTGAATAAAGGAGGCTCTGAGCAGTTCTTC. Its protein product is CASSLNKGGSEQFF.